A selection of T cell receptor beta chains follows, all from one sample in a study of early T cells in non-severe SARS-CoV-2 infection. TCRdb reprocessed the 5' RACE reads via MiXCR and lists one record per CDR3 protein. The table records about 64,000 distinct CDR3 sequences, about 10% of them present only once. This specimen consisted of whole blood, obtained at baseline. Receptor source: an adult who was a healthcare worker with PCR-confirmed SARS-CoV-2 infection or an uninfected control (not recorded which). Both conserved end residues are part of each CDR3. The D gene is left open where the match is weak. Size tells how often a clone was seen (once, few, many) or the class of an expanded clone, and some rows leave it out.

TRBV20-1,14,few,-,TRBJ2-2,TGCAGTGCTAGAGATCTCGGCAGGGCCGGGGAGCTGTTTTTT,CSARDLGRAGELFF
TRBV12-3/TRBV12-4,15,-,-,TRBJ1-2,TGTGCCAGCAGTTTGGGGGCAGGGGATTTCTATGGCTACACCTTC,CASSLGAGDFYGYTF
TRBV20-1,16,many,-,TRBJ2-6,TGCAGTGCTAGAGATCGGGCAGGGGTCGGGGCCAACGTCCTGACTTTC,CSARDRAGVGANVLTF
TRBV12-3/TRBV12-4,12,-,-,TRBJ2-1,TGTGCCAGCAGCCGTCAAGGGGATGAGCAGTTCTTC,CASSRQGDEQFF
TRBV20-1,13,-,TRBD1,TRBJ1-1,TGCAGTGCAGACAGGGGGCAGGTTGCTGAAGCTTTCTTT,CSADRGQVAEAFF
TRBV24-1,16,-,-,TRBJ2-1,TGTGCCACCAGTGATTCTCGCATGGGTCGATACAATGAGCAGTTCTTC,CATSDSRMGRYNEQFF
TRBV6-5,16,many,-,TRBJ2-7,TGTGCCAGCAGCCCCGAGGGGGGCCTCGATGCCTACGAGCAGTACTTC,CASSPEGGLDAYEQYF
TRBV11-2,18,many,TRBD2,TRBJ2-5,TGTGCCAGCAGCATCCGTCCCGGGACTAGCGGGGGGATGAAGACCCAGTACTTC,CASSIRPGTSGGMKTQYF
TRBV11-3,13,many,TRBD2,TRBJ2-1,TGTGCCAGCAGCCTCCGCGGGGGGAATGAGCAGTTCTTC,CASSLRGGNEQFF
TRBV12-5,13,-,-,TRBJ1-1,TGTGCTAGTGGCAGAGGAGAGAACACTGAAGCTTTCTTT,CASGRGENTEAFF
TRBV20-1,15,few,TRBD1,TRBJ2-2,TGCAGTGCAGCGTGGGACAGGGGGCGCCCCGGGGAGCTGTTTTTT,CSAAWDRGRPGELFF
TRBV18,12,many,TRBD1,TRBJ2-7,TGTGCCAGCTCACCGGCAGGGGGCGAGCAGTACTTC,CASSPAGGEQYF
TRBV20-1,15,-,TRBD1,TRBJ2-3,TGCAGTGCTAGGCGGGGGACAGGGCCCACAGATACGCAGTATTTT,CSARRGTGPTDTQYF
TRBV6-6,14,many,-,TRBJ1-1,TGTGCCAGCAGACCGGGACACCTGAACACTGAAGCTTTCTTT,CASRPGHLNTEAFF
TRBV5-1,15,-,-,TRBJ2-2,TGCGCCAGCGAAAAGACGGCATCGAACACCGGGGAGCTGTTTTTT,CASEKTASNTGELFF
TRBV4-1,15,many,TRBD1,TRBJ1-1,TGCGCCAGCAGCCATGTTGGGACAGCGAACACTGAAGCTTTCTTT,CASSHVGTANTEAFF
TRBV6-2/TRBV6-3,15,-,TRBD1,TRBJ2-5,TGTGCCAGCAGACCGAGGGGGACAGCACAAGAGACCCAGTACTTC,CASRPRGTAQETQYF
TRBV11-2,12,-,-,TRBJ2-7,TGTGCCAGCAGCTTAGAAGCCAACGAGCAGTACTTC,CASSLEANEQYF
TRBV29-1,15,few,TRBD2,TRBJ2-3,TGCAGCGTGGAGACTAGCGGGGGGGCCGGGGATACGCAGTATTTT,CSVETSGGAGDTQYF
TRBV12-3/TRBV12-4,12,many,-,TRBJ2-2,TGTGCCAGCAGCCGGGGACCCGGGGAGCTGTTTTTT,CASSRGPGELFF
TRBV20-1,17,-,-,TRBJ1-2,TGCAGTGCTAGAGACCCAAAATCGGGGGCGAGTCACTATGGCTACACCTTC,CSARDPKSGASHYGYTF
TRBV11-2,14,many,-,TRBJ1-5,TGTGCCAGCAGCAACCAGGGCGCGGGACAGCCCCAGCATTTT,CASSNQGAGQPQHF
TRBV10-3,17,-,-,TRBJ2-3,TGTGCCATCAGTGAGTACGGGACCGGGACTAGCACAGATACGCAGTATTTT,CAISEYGTGTSTDTQYF
TRBV5-8,15,many,-,TRBJ1-2,TGTGCCAGCAGCCTTCAGTGGGGATTATCCTATGGCTACACCTTC,CASSLQWGLSYGYTF
TRBV5-1,14,few,-,TRBJ2-3,TGCGCCAGCAGCCAAGACAGAATCACAGATACGCAGTATTTT,CASSQDRITDTQYF
TRBV7-6,15,many,TRBD1,TRBJ1-2,TGTGCCAGCAGCCTGGGACAGGGGGTGAGCTATGGCTACACCTTC,CASSLGQGVSYGYTF
TRBV6-5,16,-,-,TRBJ2-7,TGTGCCAGCAGTACCGTCTATCCGGGACATGCCTACGAGCAGTACTTC,CASSTVYPGHAYEQYF
TRBV11-2,13,few,-,TRBJ2-5,TGTGCCAGCAGCTTAGCGGGGAGGGAGACCCAGTACTTC,CASSLAGRETQYF
TRBV11-2,15,many,-,TRBJ2-3,TGTGCCAGCAGCTGGGGGGAGAGGGACACAGATACGCAGTATTTT,CASSWGERDTDTQYF
TRBV20-1,14,few,TRBD2,TRBJ2-3,TGCAGTGCTCCGAGCGGGGGAGGCACAGATACGCAGTATTTT,CSAPSGGGTDTQYF
TRBV7-8,14,few,-,TRBJ1-5,TGTGCCAGCAGCCCGGGGGTAGGCCGTCAGCCCCAGCATTTT,CASSPGVGRQPQHF
TRBV18,14,-,-,TRBJ2-5,TGTGCCAGCTCACAGGGGGACTGGAAGAAGACCCAGTACTTC,CASSQGDWKKTQYF
TRBV7-2,16,-,TRBD2,TRBJ2-3,TGTGCCAGCAGCCACCGACTAGCGGGGCTCACAGATACGCAGTATTTT,CASSHRLAGLTDTQYF
TRBV7-9,13,-,-,TRBJ1-2,TGTGCCAGCAGCCGAGGCCAGCTCTATGGCTACACCTTC,CASSRGQLYGYTF
TRBV3-1,14,few,-,TRBJ1-1,TGTGCCAGCAGCCGGGGCGGGTTAGGGACTGAAGCTTTCTTT,CASSRGGLGTEAFF
TRBV20-1,13,-,TRBD2,TRBJ2-7,TGCAGTGCTAGAAGCGGGGAGACCTACGAGCAGTACTTC,CSARSGETYEQYF
TRBV29-1,9,-,-,TRBJ2-1,TGCAGCGTGCAGGGGCAGCAGTTCTTC,CSVQGQQFF
TRBV4-2,15,-,TRBD1,TRBJ1-2,TGTGCCAGCAGCCAAGGCGCAGGGGGTTTCTATGGCTACACCTTC,CASSQGAGGFYGYTF
TRBV27,14,many,-,TRBJ1-2,TGTGCCAGCAGTTCTAGCCAGGGCGGGTCAGGCTACACCTTC,CASSSSQGGSGYTF
TRBV5-1,15,few,-,TRBJ2-1,TGCGCCAGCAGCTTGACAGGCCGTTCCTACAATGAGCAGTTCTTC,CASSLTGRSYNEQFF